These 9 T cell receptor beta chains originate from one sample sequenced in a study of blood T cell repertoires in COVID-19. The method was immunoSEQ multiplex PCR; TCRdb's version includes in-frame clones alone and lacks a portion of them. The sample contains approximately 200,000 clones, around 87% of which appear only once. What was sequenced was PBMCs or T cells enriched from blood (not recorded which). These receptors were taken from a woman aged 18-29 years in a cohort exposed to, infected with or recovered from COVID-19 (not recorded which).

The chain employs TRBV6-5 and TRBJ1-1; D is perhaps TRBD1 (6 bases). This CDR3 region has 16 residues. The V gene lost 2 bases and the J gene lost 5 bases, with 18 bases spanning the gap. The germline gives CDR1 MNHEY, CDR2 SVGAGI. The CDR3 DNA reads TGTGCCAGCAGTTACGCCCCGGGGGGCGGTGGTACTGAAGCTTTCTTT. Translation gives CASSYAPGGGGTEAFF.

This chain links TRBV3-1 (or the pseudogene TRBV3-2) with TRBJ2-5, with 10 bases lining up with TRBD1. Germline CDR1 reads LGHDT; CDR2 reads YNNKEL (reference sequence). The length of the CDR3 is 15 residues. V was pared by 1 base and J by 4 bases, with 3 bases of the junction left unmatched. In nucleotides, the CDR3 is TGTGCCAGCAGCCAAGGACAGGGGGCGGGAGAGACCCAGTACTTC. This sequence encodes CASSQGQGAGETQYF.

The V and J genes are TRBV6-1 and TRBJ2-7; D uncertain. Germline CDR1 reads MNHNS; CDR2 reads SASEGT. The CDR3 totals 15 residues. Trimming stripped 0 bases from V and 0 bases from J, with 9 bases between. The CDR3 nucleotides read TGTGCCAGCAGTGAAGCGATGGTACTCTCCTACGAGCAGTACTTC. This sequence encodes CASSEAMVLSYEQYF.

The genes are TRBV28 and TRBJ2-7, with 8 positions matching TRBD2. V trimming: 1 base; J trimming: 0 bases; junction bases outside the gene matches: 11. The CDR3 extends over 18 amino acids. Germline-derived CDR1 and CDR2 are MDHEN and SYDVKM. CDR3 sequence: CASSLSGWRGAASYEQYF. The DNA of the CDR3 is TGTGCCAGCAGTTTATCGGGGTGGCGGGGGGCCGCCTCCTACGAGCAGTACTTC.

The chain employs TRBV5-1 and TRBJ2-7; 7 bases map to TRBD1. The CDR3 length is 13 residues. Germline V lookup: CDR1 SGHRS, CDR2 YFSETQ. V lost 4 bases, J lost 3 bases, and 4 bases stayed unmatched. Written as DNA, the CDR3 is TGCGCCAGCAGCCCCCAGGGGGACTACGAGCAGTACTTC. This codes for CASSPQGDYEQYF.

The J gene is TRBJ2-5, the V gene TRBV5-5, with a weak D call TRBD2 (5 bases). V shed 1 base and J shed 1 base, with 11 bases lying between them. CDR1 and CDR2 from the germline V gene are SGHKS and YYEKEE (reference sequence). The CDR3 is 15 residues long. The CDR3 bases are TGTGCCAGCAGCTTGCTAGCTGCAGTCCAAGAGACCCAGTACTTC. It yields the protein CASSLLAAVQETQYF.

The J gene is TRBJ2-4, the V gene TRBV6-1; no firm D call. The germline gives CDR1 MNHNS, CDR2 SASEGT. The CDR3 runs 15 residues. With 3 bases removed from V and 0 bases from J, the gap between germline ends came to 9 bases. This CDR3 is CASSDLTLAKNIQYF. For the CDR3, the DNA is TGTGCCAGCAGTGATTTGACTCTAGCCAAAAACATTCAGTACTTC.

This chain joins TRBV24-1 and TRBJ2-2, with 7 nucleotides matching TRBD1. The CDR3 has 17 amino acids. From germline, CDR1 is KGHDR and CDR2 SFDVKD. Germline trimming cut 4 bases from V and 2 bases from J; bases unmatched to any gene: 9. In nucleotides, the CDR3 is TGTGCCACCAGTGAGCGCCGGGACAGCCTTAACACCGGGGAGCTGTTTTTT. Protein: CATSERRDSLNTGELFF.

The chain couples TRBV28 to TRBJ1-1, with no clear D. CDR3 length: 14 residues. The V end was cut by 6 bases, the J end by 2 bases, with 13 bases between. The germline CDR1 and CDR2 sequences are MDHEN and SYDVKM. The CDR3, as DNA: TGTGCCAGCAGATCGCCACTAGGAAACACTGAAGCTTTCTTT. The encoded protein is CASRSPLGNTEAFF.